A single sample is the source of the 5 T cell receptor beta chains below, sequenced in a study of regulatory T cells in long-lasting Graves disease. TCR beta libraries were built with iRepertoire HTBI primers and Arm-PCR of CDR3 regions. TCRdb called the multiplex PCR reads again in MiXCR, with one record for every CDR3 protein. Of a few hundred thousand distinct CDR3 sequences listed, around 20% are singletons. Regarding time point: newly diagnosed GD, antithyroid drugs for less than 3 months. RNA from PBMCs was the source of the TCR library. The sequencing here drew on peripheral blood mononuclear cells (PBMCs), taken at new diagnosis, from a patient treated with antithyroid drugs. The origin of the receptors is a female donor with Graves disease.

This clonotype was detected ten times or more. The chain couples TRBV3-1 to TRBJ1-5; possibly TRBD1 for D (6 bases). This CDR3 comprises 14 residues. Germline V gives CDR1 LGHDT, CDR2 YNNKEL (reference sequence). V gave up 1 base and J gave up 5 bases, with 9 bases separating them. CDR3 protein: CASSQAGEYQPQHF. The CDR3 bases are TGTGCCAGCAGCCAAGCAGGGGAATATCAGCCCCAGCATTTT.

This clonotype showed up many times. The chain combines TRBV20-1 with TRBJ2-3, with TRBD2 as a possible D gene (5 bases). V dropped 6 bases and J dropped 2 bases, with 18 bases sitting between them. The CDR3 runs 15 residues. Germline V CDR1 and CDR2: DFQATT, SNEGSKA (reference sequence). The chain's CDR3 is CSANLELGATDTQYF. The CDR3 DNA sequence: TGCAGTGCCAATCTAGAATTGGGAGCCACAGATACGCAGTATTTT.

This clonotype was seen at least ten times. The chain uses TRBV7-4 and TRBJ2-5; D is possibly TRBD1 or TRBD2 (6 bases each). V dropped 5 bases and J dropped 2 bases, with 21 bases sitting between them. This CDR3 is built from 17 residues. Germline values: CDR1 SGHVT, CDR2 SQSDAQ. Written as DNA, the CDR3 is TGTGCCAGCAGCCTCCCGGGGGCAGGGGACACACAAGAGACCCAGTACTTC. It encodes CASSLPGAGDTQETQYF.

This clonotype was seen at least ten times. The V call is TRBV20-1, the J call TRBJ1-2; D may be TRBD1 (5 bases). This CDR3 has 13 residues. The germline gives CDR1 DFQATT, CDR2 SNEGSKA (reference sequence). Trimming removed 6 bases at V and 0 bases at J, with 11 bases between. The DNA of the CDR3 is TGCAGTGCGTGGGCAGGGACTAACTATGGCTACACCTTC. Translating gives CSAWAGTNYGYTF.

This clonotype appeared many times. V usage is TRBV20-1 and J usage is TRBJ2-3, with 8 nucleotides matching TRBD2. The CDR3 covers 15 residues. The junction had 9 bases not matched to a gene; V was cut back by 1 base and J by 6 bases. CDR1 and CDR2 (germline): DFQATT, SNEGSKA (reference sequence). The CDR3 nucleotides read TGCAGTGCTAGAGGGGTAGCGGGGTCTTTGGATACGCAGTATTTT. Its translation is CSARGVAGSLDTQYF.